What follows are 27 T cell receptor beta chains derived from one specimen sequenced in a study of blood T cell repertoires in COVID-19. Only in-frame clones appear in the TCRdb table, and some are missing; sequencing was by immunoSEQ multiplex PCR. The table shows 340,000 or so clones, with 80% to 90% occurring only once. Sequencing was done on a sample of peripheral blood. These receptors were obtained from a young man with active or convalescent COVID-19.

The chain is built from TRBV2 and TRBJ1-6, with TRBD1 identical over 10 bases. CDR1 and CDR2 from the germline V gene are SNHLY and FYNNEI. V was clipped by 3 bases and J by 4 bases; unmatched bases: 9. The CDR3 has 18 residues. The CDR3, as DNA: TGTGCCAGCAGTGAGTCGCGGGACAGGGGAGGGTATAATTCACCCCTCCACTTT. Protein: CASSESRDRGGYNSPLHF.

Remarks on this clone: The same CDR3 also results from other DNA sequences found in this sample. The CDR3 reads CASSQGRSSGNTIYF. CDR3 coding DNA: TGTGCCAGCAGCCAAGGGCGGAGCTCTGGAAACACCATATATTTT. This chain links TRBV14 with TRBJ1-3; D remains ambiguous. Germline V gene lookup returns CDR1 SGHDN and CDR2 FVKESK. Trimming removed 1 base at V and 0 bases at J, with 7 bases between. The CDR3 spans 15 residues.

This chain connects TRBV7-2 to TRBJ2-5; the D is unclear. V shed 5 bases and J shed 5 bases, with 9 bases lying between them. Germline lookup yields CDR1 SGHTA and CDR2 FQGNSA. The CDR3 sequence is 12 residues long. The CDR3 DNA sequence: TGTGCCAGCAGCCCTCAGAGGGAGACCCAGTACTTC. Residues: CASSPQRETQYF.

V and J are TRBV15 and TRBJ2-3, with D possibly TRBD2 on 5 matching bases. This CDR3 has 14 residues. Germline CDR1 is LNHNV and CDR2 is YYDKDF (reference sequence). V was pared by 1 base and J by 3 bases, with 8 bases between. The CDR3 is CATSRGRGTDTQYF. The CDR3 bases are TGTGCCACCAGCAGAGGCCGGGGTACAGATACGCAGTATTTT.

This clone was observed once. The chain joins TRBV19 to TRBJ2-7, with 9 bases that match TRBD1. Looked up from germline, CDR1 is LNHDA and CDR2 is SQIVND (reference sequence). CDR3 size: 18 residues. Unmatched junction bases numbered 13, after V lost 4 bases and J lost 0 bases. The CDR3 DNA sequence: TGTGCCAGTAGTAGGGTTCCGGGACAGGGTTTGAGCTCCTACGAGCAGTACTTC. Its protein is CASSRVPGQGLSSYEQYF.

The chain couples TRBV6-1 to TRBJ2-1; no definite D call. This CDR3 has 16 amino acids. Trimming pared 1 base from V and 0 bases from J, leaving 10 bases between. Germline V lookup: CDR1 MNHNS, CDR2 SASEGT. The DNA for the CDR3 is TGTGCCAGCAGTGAAGAAGTGAGCGTCTCCTACAATGAGCAGTTCTTC. Translation gives CASSEEVSVSYNEQFF.

The genes are TRBV4-1 and TRBJ2-7; D may be TRBD2 (6 bases). V lost 4 bases to trimming and J lost 0 bases, with 10 bases between them. This CDR3 is built from 14 residues. Per the germline V gene, CDR1 is MGHRA and CDR2 is YSYEKL. DNA for the CDR3: TGCGCCAGCAGCCGGGACGGGAGCTCCTACGAGCAGTACTTC. Translation gives CASSRDGSSYEQYF.

The rearrangement joins TRBV4-3 to TRBJ2-3, with 7 bases matching TRBD2. This CDR3 is built from 18 residues. The V gene's germline CDR1 is LGHNA and CDR2 YSLEER. V shed 2 bases, J shed 6 bases, and the junction held 17 bases outside the gene matches. The CDR3 sequence: CASSQPRGGSGRGDTQYF. CDR3 nucleotide sequence: TGCGCCAGCAGCCAACCCAGAGGCGGGAGTGGTCGGGGGGATACGCAGTATTTT.

This chain joins TRBV7-2 and TRBJ2-2, with 12 bases fitting TRBD2. Germline V CDR1 and CDR2: SGHTA, FQGNSA. The CDR3 runs to 17 residues. Trimming removed 2 bases from V and 2 bases from J; junction bases left unmatched: 3. CDR3 in DNA: TGTGCCAGCAGCTTAAGGACTAGCGGGGAAAACACCGGGGAGCTGTTTTTT. This encodes CASSLRTSGENTGELFF.

The gene calls are TRBV11-2 and TRBJ2-7; D is possibly TRBD2 (5 bases). The CDR3 runs 12 residues. Germline assignment: CDR1 SGHAT and CDR2 FQNNGV. V was trimmed by 6 bases and J by 4 bases, leaving 10 bases between them. CDR3 residues: CASRTGSYEQYF. For the CDR3, the DNA is TGTGCCAGCAGGACGGGGAGTTACGAGCAGTACTTC.

This chain uses TRBV7-9 with TRBJ1-6; tentatively, D is TRBD1 (5 bases). CDR3 size: 16 residues. V was shortened by 5 bases and J by 8 bases, with 19 bases between the two germline ends. Germline lookup yields CDR1 SEHNR and CDR2 FQNEAQ (reference sequence). The CDR3, as DNA: TGTGCCAGCAGCCCCCAGGGCGGGGCGGTGGATTCACCCCTCCACTTT. Translation gives CASSPQGGAVDSPLHF. The variable domain in full, completed from reference TRBV7-9 and TRBJ1-6, reads DTGVSQNPRHKITKRGQNVTFRCDPISEHNRLYWYRQTLGQGPEFLTYFQNEAQLEKSRLLSDRFSAERPKGSFSTLEIQRTEQGDSAMYLCASSPQGGAVDSPLHFGNGTRLTVT.

V is TRBV6-1 and J is TRBJ2-3, with D perhaps matching TRBD2 (5 bases). V lost 4 bases and J 2 bases, leaving 16 bases between the germline ends. CDR1 is MNHNS and CDR2 is SASEGT in the germline V gene. The CDR3 is 16 amino acids. CDR3 sequence: CASSARGGLLTDTQYF. Written as DNA, the CDR3 is TGTGCCAGCAGTGCCCGGGGTGGTCTCCTCACAGATACGCAGTATTTT.

J is TRBJ1-6 and V is TRBV5-4; D perhaps matches TRBD1 (6 bases). The CDR3 is 15 amino acids. V was trimmed by 4 bases and J by 8 bases, leaving 16 bases between them. Germline-derived CDR1 and CDR2 are SGHNT and YYREEE (reference sequence). As DNA, the CDR3 is TGTGCCAGCAGCCCGGACAGAAGAGGGGATTCACCCCTCCACTTT. It translates to CASSPDRRGDSPLHF.

The chain uses TRBV30 and TRBJ2-7, with D possibly being TRBD1 (5 bases). Germline-derived CDR1 and CDR2 are GTSNPN and SVGIG (reference sequence). The CDR3 spans 12 residues. V lost 0 bases, J lost 12 bases, and 15 bases lay in between. The CDR3 here is CAWSVDRTRRYF. In DNA form, the CDR3 reads TGTGCCTGGAGTGTTGACCGGACACGGCGGTACTTC.

This chain joins TRBV7-9 and TRBJ1-2; the D is unclear. The V gene lost 1 base and the J gene lost 0 bases, with 6 bases spanning the gap. This CDR3 comprises 14 residues. Germline values: CDR1 SEHNR, CDR2 FQNEAQ (reference sequence). The CDR3: CASSLVGTNYGYTF. In DNA form, the CDR3 reads TGTGCCAGCAGCTTAGTTGGCACTAACTATGGCTACACCTTC.

The chain's CDR3 is CASSSGSWDYEQYF. The CDR3 DNA is TGCGCCAGCAGCTCCGGGAGTTGGGACTACGAGCAGTACTTC. The chain combines TRBV5-1 with TRBJ2-7, with D possibly matching TRBD2 (6 bases). Germline V gene data show CDR1 as SGHRS and CDR2 as YFSETQ. Trimming pared 3 bases from V and 3 bases from J, leaving 13 bases between. This CDR3 comprises 14 residues.

V usage is TRBV7-9 and J usage is TRBJ1-4, with a tentative D call TRBD1 (6 bases). CDR3 size: 14 residues. Trimming left V 7 bases short and J 6 bases short, with 15 bases between. From germline, CDR1 is SEHNR and CDR2 FQNEAQ (reference sequence). CDR3 nucleotides: TGTGCCAGCATGAGGGCAGGGGAACATGAAAAACTGTTTTTT. Protein product: CASMRAGEHEKLFF.

The chain joins TRBV5-4 to TRBJ1-2; 7 bases fit TRBD1. V lost 4 bases and J lost 8; bases outside the gene matches: 14. This CDR3 has 15 amino acids. Germline lookup yields CDR1 SGHNT and CDR2 YYREEE (reference sequence). In nucleotides, the CDR3 is TGTGCCAGCAGCCTGGGGTCTAGACAGGGAGGAGGCTACACCTTC. Amino acids: CASSLGSRQGGGYTF.

The chain links TRBV10-3 to TRBJ1-2; possibly TRBD1 for D (5 bases). V was pared by 7 bases and J by 6 bases, with 15 bases between. The length of the CDR3 is 13 residues. CDR1 and CDR2 from the germline V gene are ENHRY and SYGVKD. CDR3 loop: CAIKVAGWNGYTF. The CDR3 nucleotides read TGTGCCATCAAGGTGGCAGGGTGGAATGGCTACACCTTC.

The V gene is TRBV14, the J gene TRBJ1-5; D not resolved. CDR1 is SGHDN, CDR2 FVKESK, per germline. Trimming removed 4 bases from V and 9 bases from J, with 4 bases in between. The length of the CDR3 is 10 residues. CDR3 DNA sequence: TGTGCCAGCAGCCCGAGGCCCCAGCATTTT. Protein product: CASSPRPQHF.

The chain employs TRBV28 and TRBJ2-7; TRBD1 agrees at 7 bases. Germline CDR1 is MDHEN and CDR2 is SYDVKM. CDR3 length: 15 amino acids. The V and J ends lost 5 bases and 2 bases, in that order; junction bases with no gene match: 9. The CDR3, as DNA: TGTGCCAGCAGTCCCCGGACAGGCCGAACCTACGAGCAGTACTTC. Its translation: CASSPRTGRTYEQYF.

The J gene is TRBJ1-6, the V gene TRBV27, with 8 positions matching TRBD1. The V segment lost 4 bases and the J segment 7 bases; nucleotides outside the gene matches: 0. CDR1 and CDR2 (germline): MNHEY, SMNVEV (reference sequence). The CDR3 runs to 13 residues. In DNA, the CDR3 is TGTGCCAGCAGTTGGGACAGGAATTCACCCCTCCACTTT. It is translated as CASSWDRNSPLHF.

Only a few counts were recorded for this clone. The chain recombines TRBV19 with TRBJ1-1, with D maybe TRBD1 (5 bases). Between the trimmed V and J ends, which lost 5 bases and 11 bases, there was a span of 18 bases. This CDR3 contains 13 residues. The germline CDR1 and CDR2 sequences are LNHDA and SQIVND (reference sequence). CDR3 in DNA: TGTGCCAGTAGTTTCGAGAGGATGGGGGGGGCTTTCTTT. Translation: CASSFERMGGAFF. The whole variable domain, remainder taken from reference TRBV19 and TRBJ1-1, is DGGITQSPKYLFRKEGQNVTLSCEQNLNHDAMYWYRQDPGQGLRLIYYSQIVNDFQKGDIAEGYSVSREKKESFPLTVTSAQKNPTAFYLCASSFERMGGAFFGQGTRLTVV.

This chain connects TRBV7-6 to TRBJ1-5; D not resolved. CDR3 length equals 13 residues. Trimming took off 1 base at V and 7 bases at J, with 8 bases between the two ends. CDR1 and CDR2 (germline): SGHVS, FNYEAQ. CDR3 bases: TGTGCCAGCAGCTTAGGGAGACGGCAGCCCCAGCATTTT. It encodes CASSLGRRQPQHF. The complete variable domain, with remaining parts taken from reference TRBV7-6 and TRBJ1-5, reads GAGVSQSPRYKVTKRGQDVALRCDPISGHVSLYWYRQALGQGPEFLTYFNYEAQQDKSGLPNDRFSAERPEGSISTLTIQRTEQRDSAMYRCASSLGRRQPQHFGDGTRLSIL.

The V gene is TRBV27, the J gene TRBJ2-4; D not resolved. The germline CDR1 and CDR2 sequences are MNHEY and SMNVEV (reference sequence). The CDR3 is 12 amino acids. Trimming shortened V by 10 bases and J by 0 bases, and 7 bases separated the two germline ends. The CDR3 spells CATLLAKNIQYF. The CDR3 DNA reads TGTGCCACCCTACTAGCCAAAAACATTCAGTACTTC.

This clone has a count of ten or more. The chain uses TRBV29-1 and TRBJ2-2, with TRBD2 as a possible D gene (6 bases). Per germline, CDR1 SQVTM and CDR2 ANQGSEA. The CDR3 sequence is 14 residues long. Trimming took 5 bases from V and 7 from J, leaving 17 bases between them. The chain's CDR3 is CSVKSSVTGGELFF. The CDR3 coding sequence is TGCAGCGTTAAGTCTAGCGTAACGGGCGGGGAGCTGTTTTTT.

The genes are TRBV5-1 and TRBJ2-3; maybe TRBD2 (5 bases). CDR1 is SGHRS and CDR2 is YFSETQ in the germline V gene. The CDR3 consists of 15 residues. Trimming pared 4 bases from V and 0 bases from J, leaving 12 bases between. The CDR3 DNA reads TGCGCCAGCAGCATGCGAGGGAGTAGCACAGATACGCAGTATTTT. As protein: CASSMRGSSTDTQYF.